The 24 T cell receptor beta chains presented below share a single source sample, sequenced in a study of circulating CD8 cells and anti-PD-1 response in melanoma. Using roughly 14 ng of total RNA, TCR libraries were made with the QIAseq Immune Repertoire TCR panel. Each CDR3 protein gets one entry after TCRdb re-called the reads with MiXCR. The sample has under 150 distinct CDR3 sequences; 6% to 8% are singletons. Live CD3+CD8+TCRalphabeta+ cells were sorted into four subsets by PD-1 and/or TIGIT. The starting material was CD8+ T cells from PBMCs, obtained at baseline or after one month of anti-PD-1 therapy (not recorded which). The receptors shown here come from a human donor with melanoma.

This clonotype is deemed large. The genes are TRBV7-2 and TRBJ1-1; D remains ambiguous. The CDR3 totals 14 residues. With 4 bases removed from V and 6 bases from J, the gap between germline ends came to 15 bases. Germline lookup yields CDR1 SGHTA and CDR2 FQGNSA. CDR3 bases: TGTGCCAGCAGCTCAGACATAAGTTCGTCTGAAGCTTTCTTT. This translates into CASSSDISSSEAFF.

There are a few counts of this clonotype. A much larger clone differs by one base, so this may be a read error. The chain has TRBV20-1 and TRBJ2-1, with a possible D match to TRBD1 (6 bases). The CDR3 has 12 amino acids. Between the trimmed V and J ends, which lost 2 bases and 9 bases, there was a span of 11 bases. Germline values: CDR1 DFQATT, CDR2 SNEGSKA (reference sequence). The CDR3 DNA reads as TGCAGTGCTAGAAGAGCGGACAGTGAGCAGTTCTTC. Translating gives CSARRADSEQFF.

This clonotype is large (0.1 to 1%) within its sample. The gene calls are TRBV12-3 or TRBV12-4 and TRBJ2-2; D unclear. The length of the CDR3 is 14 residues. V shed 6 bases and J shed 7 bases, with 15 bases lying between them. The CDR3 is CASSPPALLGELFF. In nucleotides, the CDR3 is TGTGCCAGCAGCCCACCGGCGCTGCTCGGGGAGCTGTTTTTT.

This clonotype has only a few counts. The conserved closing phenylalanine or tryptophan is absent in this CDR3, likely reflecting a read error. The CDR3 spells CASSPQANSETPSSYEQYS. The CDR3, as DNA: TGTGCCAGCAGCCCCCAAGCCAATTCGGAGACCCCGAGCTCCTACGAGCAGTACTCC. The genes are TRBV4-2 and TRBJ2-7, with D unclear. This CDR3 spans 19 amino acids. CDR1 and CDR2 from the germline V gene are LGHNA and YNFKEQ. Trimming removed 4 bases at V and 0 bases at J, with 25 bases between.

This clonotype counts as large (0.1 to 1%). The chain employs TRBV2 and TRBJ2-2, with D uncertain. This CDR3 contains 12 residues. Germline-derived CDR1 and CDR2 are SNHLY and FYNNEI. Trimming stripped 8 bases from V and 4 bases from J, with 8 bases between. The CDR3 loop reads CASGPGTGELFF. CDR3 coding DNA: TGTGCCAGCGGGCCGGGCACCGGGGAGCTGTTTTTT.

In its sample, this clonotype is large. The CDR3 nucleotides are TGTGCCAGCAGTGAAACGACAGGGGCCGGGGAGACCCAGTACTTC. Its protein is CASSETTGAGETQYF. V and J are TRBV6-4 and TRBJ2-5, with 8 bases fitting TRBD1. CDR1 is MRHNA, CDR2 SNTAGT, per germline. V dropped 3 bases and J dropped 5; count of bases not matched to a gene: 8. CDR3 length: 15 amino acids.

This clonotype is labeled hyperexpanded. The V and J genes are TRBV18 and TRBJ2-3; tentative D call: TRBD1 (6 bases). This CDR3 comprises 15 residues. Per germline, CDR1 KGHSH and CDR2 LQKENI. The ends were cut back, 3 bases at V and 4 bases at J, with 14 bases in the middle. CDR3: CASSPTFGQSDTQYF. CDR3 nucleotides: TGTGCCAGCTCACCCACATTTGGACAGTCAGATACGCAGTATTTT. The whole variable domain, filled in from reference TRBV18 and TRBJ2-3, reads NAGVMQNPRHLVRRRGQEARLRCSPMKGHSHVYWYRQLPEEGLKFMVYLQKENIIDESGMPKERFSAEFPKEGPSILRIQQVVRGDSAAYFCASSPTFGQSDTQYFGPGTRLTVL.

This clonotype is large (0.1 to 1%) in the sample. The chain links TRBV7-2 to TRBJ2-1; 11 bases match TRBD2. With V trimmed by 5 bases and J by 9 bases, 12 bases remained unmatched. Germline V lookup: CDR1 SGHTA, CDR2 FQGNSA. The CDR3 runs to 16 residues. The CDR3 loop is CASSRRTSGSGSEQFF. The CDR3 DNA follows: TGTGCCAGCAGCCGCAGGACTAGCGGGTCGGGGAGTGAGCAGTTCTTC.

This clonotype ranks as large (0.1 to 1%). This chain joins TRBV27 and TRBJ1-2; D gene unclear. V lost 5 bases, J lost 4 bases, and 17 bases lay in between. CDR3 size: 15 residues. Germline V CDR1 and CDR2: MNHEY, SMNVEV (reference sequence). The CDR3 DNA reads TGTGCCAGCAGTGGACTCGGGTCAAAGAGCTATGGCTACACCTTC. Translating it yields CASSGLGSKSYGYTF.

There are a few counts of this clonotype. The chain is built from TRBV20-1 and TRBJ2-3; 13 bases agree with TRBD2. CDR1 is DFQATT, CDR2 SNEGSKA, per germline (reference sequence). Trimming took 2 bases from V and 5 from J; bases not matched to a gene: 16. CDR3 size: 19 residues. DNA for the CDR3: TGCAGTGCTAGATCAGCCGGGACTAGCGGGGAATCGAATATAGATACGCAGTATTTT. Its translation is CSARSAGTSGESNIDTQYF.

This clonotype is labeled medium-sized. The chain joins TRBV20-1 to TRBJ2-7; 10 bases match TRBD2. CDR3 length: 13 amino acids. CDR1 and CDR2 from the germline V gene are DFQATT and SNEGSKA (reference sequence). The junction had 8 bases not matched to a gene; V was cut back by 6 bases and J by 6 bases. In DNA, the CDR3 is TGCAGTGCCCGTGGGACTAGCGACTTCGAGCAGTACTTC. It is translated as CSARGTSDFEQYF.

The gene calls are TRBV5-5 and TRBJ2-1; the match to TRBD2 covers 9 bases. V was clipped by 2 bases and J by 7 bases; unmatched bases: 4. The germline CDR1 and CDR2 sequences are SGHKS and YYEKEE (reference sequence). The CDR3 totals 14 residues. The CDR3, as DNA: TGTGCCAGCAGCTTTAGCGGGGGTAGGAATGAGCAGTTCTTC. The encoded protein is CASSFSGGRNEQFF.

Within the sample, this clonotype is large. The rearrangement joins TRBV5-6 to TRBJ2-1, with 11 bases that match TRBD1. The CDR3 consists of 16 residues. CDR1 and CDR2 from the germline V gene are SGHDT and YYEEEE. V trimming: 3 bases; J trimming: 1 base; junction bases outside the gene matches: 3. CDR3 protein: CASSWGTGGSYNEQFF. In DNA, the CDR3 is TGTGCCAGCAGCTGGGGGACAGGGGGATCCTACAATGAGCAGTTCTTC. The full variable domain, rest sourced from reference TRBV5-6 and TRBJ2-1, is DAGVTQSPTHLIKTRGQQVTLRCSPKSGHDTVSWYQQALGQGPQFIFQYYEEEERQRGNFPDRFSGHQFPNYSSELNVNALLLGDSALYLCASSWGTGGSYNEQFFGPGTRLTVL.

This clonotype counts as hyperexpanded. The CDR3 spells CASSEGLDYNEQFF. Here the CDR3 DNA reads TGTGCCAGCAGTGAGGGACTGGATTACAATGAGCAGTTCTTC. This chain connects TRBV6-4 to TRBJ2-1, with a tentative D call TRBD2 (6 bases). Germline CDR1 and CDR2: MRHNA and SNTAGT. The CDR3 sequence is 14 residues long. V was clipped by 3 bases and J by 4 bases, with 10 bases between them.

In its sample, this clonotype is large (0.1 to 1%). The CDR3 region has the DNA TGTGCCAGCAGCCTAGCGAGCACCGGGGAGCTGTTTTTT. It is translated as CASSLASTGELFF. This rearrangement joins TRBV7-3 to TRBJ2-2, with D tentatively TRBD2 (6 bases). Germline V gene sequence: CDR1 SGHTA, CDR2 FQGTGA. The CDR3 has 13 residues. V was cut by 5 bases and J by 4 bases, with 8 bases left in between.

By its share, this clonotype is large (0.1 to 1%). The CDR3 nucleotides are TGTGCCAGCAGCTTGGTGGGGAAACCACCCTACGAGCAGTACTTC. Its translation: CASSLVGKPPYEQYF. V and J are TRBV5-4 and TRBJ2-7; D unclear. The CDR3 length is 15 residues. Trimming cost V 0 bases and J 2 bases, with 12 bases left between them. Germline CDR1 SGHNT, CDR2 YYREEE (reference sequence). Variable domain in full (rest from reference TRBV5-4 and TRBJ2-7): ETGVTQSPTHLIKTRGQQVTLRCSSQSGHNTVSWYQQALGQGPQFIFQYYREEENGRGNFPPRFSGLQFPNYSSELNVNALELDDSALYLCASSLVGKPPYEQYFGPGTRLTVT.

By share, this clonotype ranks as large. The CDR3 is CASSQARGDTDTQYF. The CDR3 DNA reads TGTGCCAGCAGCCAAGCGAGAGGTGACACAGATACGCAGTATTTT. This chain joins TRBV4-2 and TRBJ2-3; D ambiguous. Germline V gene data show CDR1 as LGHNA and CDR2 as YNFKEQ. The V end lost 1 base, the J end lost 2 bases, and 10 bases lay between the germline ends. The CDR3 is 15 residues long.

Relative to its sample, this clonotype is hyperexpanded. The genes are TRBV10-3 and TRBJ2-7; 7 bases agree with TRBD1. The CDR3 is 14 residues long. From germline, CDR1 is ENHRY and CDR2 SYGVKD. With V trimmed by 2 bases and J by 2 bases, 3 bases remained unmatched. The CDR3, as DNA: TGTGCCATCAGTGAGGGGACAGCCACCTACGAGCAGTACTTC. It encodes CAISEGTATYEQYF.

This clonotype is deemed large. CDR3 coding DNA: TGTGCCAGCAGTGACGGGGCCGCAGGGGAAGCTTTCTTT. Its protein is CASSDGAAGEAFF. The chain combines TRBV6-4 with TRBJ1-1; TRBD1 is a possible D gene (5 bases). The CDR3 extends over 13 amino acids. The V end lost 2 bases, the J end lost 8 bases, and 12 bases lay between the germline ends. CDR1 is MRHNA, CDR2 SNTAGT, per germline.

Concerning this clonotype: The conserved phenylalanine or tryptophan is not found at the CDR3 terminus, so this likely reflects a read error. This sequence joins TRBV19 and TRBJ2-1, with 9 bases matching TRBD2. Trimming removed 3 bases from V and 9 bases from J; junction bases left unmatched: 3. This CDR3 is built from 13 residues. CDR1 is LNHDA and CDR2 is SQIVND in the germline V gene (reference sequence). CDR3 in amino acids: CASSMTSGGEQFS. The CDR3 DNA sequence: TGTGCCAGTAGTATGACTAGCGGCGGTGAGCAGTTCTCC.

This clonotype ranks as large. Compared with germline, one end of the junction differs, possibly owing to a read error. The gene calls are TRBV20-1 and TRBJ2-2; tentative D call: TRBD2 (5 bases). The CDR3 sequence is 15 residues long. Germline V gene lookup returns CDR1 DFQATT and CDR2 SNEGSKA (reference sequence). The DNA for the CDR3 is TGCAGTGCTAGAGATGGAGTTACTGACACCGGGGAGCTGTATTTT. This translates into CSARDGVTDTGELYF.

This clonotype counts as large. This chain connects TRBV7-2 to TRBJ2-1; D uncertain. Germline V gives CDR1 SGHTA, CDR2 FQGNSA. This CDR3 is 13 amino acids long. The V end was cut by 4 bases, the J end by 3 bases, with 7 bases between. The CDR3 sequence: CASSSEHYNEQFF. In DNA form, the CDR3 reads TGTGCCAGCAGCTCCGAGCACTACAATGAGCAGTTCTTC.

This clonotype rates as large. The chain recombines TRBV27 with TRBJ2-7; tentative D call: TRBD1 (8 bases). The CDR3 totals 17 residues. Trimming left V 1 base short and J 5 bases short, with 21 bases between. The germline gives CDR1 MNHEY, CDR2 SMNVEV (reference sequence). For the CDR3, the DNA is TGTGCCAGCAGTTTATGGGGGGGGACAGGCCTAAACGACGAGCAGTACTTC. Its translation is CASSLWGGTGLNDEQYF.

This clonotype qualifies as large. As DNA, the CDR3 is TGTGCCAGCAGCAAAGATCGGGGGACCGGGGAGCTGTTTTTT. Its translation is CASSKDRGTGELFF. The V and J genes are TRBV21-1 and TRBJ2-2; the table's TRBD1 call for D was not verified on the DNA. TRBV21-1 is tagged as a pseudogene. The CDR3 is made up of 14 amino acids.